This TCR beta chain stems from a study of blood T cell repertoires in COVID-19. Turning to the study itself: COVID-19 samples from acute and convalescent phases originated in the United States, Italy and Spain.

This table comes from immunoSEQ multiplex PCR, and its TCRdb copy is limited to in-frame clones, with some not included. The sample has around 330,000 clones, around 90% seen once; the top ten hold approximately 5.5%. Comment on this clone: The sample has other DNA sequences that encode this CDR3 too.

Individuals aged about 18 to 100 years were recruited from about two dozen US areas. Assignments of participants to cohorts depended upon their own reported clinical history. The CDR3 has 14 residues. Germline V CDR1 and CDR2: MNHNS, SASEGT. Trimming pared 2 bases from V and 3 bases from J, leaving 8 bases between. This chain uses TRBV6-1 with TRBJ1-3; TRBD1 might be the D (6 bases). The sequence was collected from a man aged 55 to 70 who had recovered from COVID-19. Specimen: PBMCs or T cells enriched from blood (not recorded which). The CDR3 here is CASSEQGSGNTIYF. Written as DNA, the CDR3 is TGTGCCAGCAGTGAACAGGGGAGTGGAAACACCATATATTTT.